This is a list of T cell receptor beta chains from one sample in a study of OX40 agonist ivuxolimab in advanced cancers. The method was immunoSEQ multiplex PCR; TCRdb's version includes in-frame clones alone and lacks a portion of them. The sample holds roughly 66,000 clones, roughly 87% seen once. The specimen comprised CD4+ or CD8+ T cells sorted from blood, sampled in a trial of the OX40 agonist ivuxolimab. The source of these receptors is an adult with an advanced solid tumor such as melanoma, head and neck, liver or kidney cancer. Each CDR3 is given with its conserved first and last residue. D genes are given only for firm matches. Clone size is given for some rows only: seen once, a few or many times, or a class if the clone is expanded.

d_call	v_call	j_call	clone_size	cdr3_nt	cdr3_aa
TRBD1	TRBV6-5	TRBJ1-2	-	TGTGCCAGCAGTTACTCGATGGGACAGGACTATGGCTACACCTTC	CASSYSMGQDYGYTF
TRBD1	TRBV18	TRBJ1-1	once	TGTGCCAGCTCGGGGGGACAGGGAGTTGCTTTCTTT	CASSGGQGVAFF
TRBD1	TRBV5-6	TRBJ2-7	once	TGTGCCAGCAGTACCCTGGGACAGGGGGTTATCTCCTACGAGCAGTACTTC	CASSTLGQGVISYEQYF
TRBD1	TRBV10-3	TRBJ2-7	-	TGTGCCATCTTACCAAGCCGGGACAGACTCTACGAGCAGTACTTC	CAILPSRDRLYEQYF
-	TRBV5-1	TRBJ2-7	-	TGCGCCAGCAGCTTGGAACTAGCAGTCAACGAGCAGTACTTC	CASSLELAVNEQYF
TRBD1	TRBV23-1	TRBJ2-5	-	TGCGCCTCTACGGACAGGGGGGGAGAAGAGACCCAGTACTTC	CASTDRGGEETQYF
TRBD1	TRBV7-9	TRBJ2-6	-	TGTGCCAGCAGCTTAGCGTCCGGGACAGGAGGTAACGTCCTGACTTTC	CASSLASGTGGNVLTF
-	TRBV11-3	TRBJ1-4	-	TGTGCCAGCAGCTTAGATGGCCGGGAAAAACTGTTTTTT	CASSLDGREKLFF
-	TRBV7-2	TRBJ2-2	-	TGTGCCAGCAGCTCGGCAAGGCTAAACACCGGGGAGCTGTTTTTT	CASSSARLNTGELFF
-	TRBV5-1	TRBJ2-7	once	TGCGCCAGCAGCTTGGGGTTGGGGACGGGATCCTACGAGCAGTACTTC	CASSLGLGTGSYEQYF
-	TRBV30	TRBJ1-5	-	TGTGCCTGGAGTGTAAAGGTCACCCTCAATCAGCCCCAGCATTTT	CAWSVKVTLNQPQHF
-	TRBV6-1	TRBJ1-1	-	TGTGCCAGCAGTCCCGTCGGGCTGAACACTGAAGCTTTCTTT	CASSPVGLNTEAFF
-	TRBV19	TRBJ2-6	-	TGTGCCAGCAGTTACTCTGGGGCCAACGTCCTGACTTTC	CASSYSGANVLTF
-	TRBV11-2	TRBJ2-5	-	TGTGCCAGCACCCCAGGGGTCAACTCCTTGCAAGAGACCCAGTACTTC	CASTPGVNSLQETQYF
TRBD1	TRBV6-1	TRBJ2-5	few	TGTGCCAGCACACTGGGACAGGGCGGAGAGACCCAGTACTTC	CASTLGQGGETQYF
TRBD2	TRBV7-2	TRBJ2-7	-	TGTGCCAGCAGCATAACCCTAGCGGGAGTCCGCTCCTACGAGCAGTACTTC	CASSITLAGVRSYEQYF
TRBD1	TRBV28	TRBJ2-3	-	TGTGCCAGCAGTCCAGGGGGAAGCACAGATACGCAGTATTTT	CASSPGGSTDTQYF
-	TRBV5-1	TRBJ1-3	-	TGCGCCAGCAGCTTGGCCGCAGACTCTGGAAACACCATATATTTT	CASSLAADSGNTIYF
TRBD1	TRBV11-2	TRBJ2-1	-	TGTGCCAGCAGCTTAGATCTCATAGGACAGGGTCTTGGTGAGCAGTTCTTC	CASSLDLIGQGLGEQFF
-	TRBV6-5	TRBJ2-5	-	TGTGCCAGCAGTTACCTTCAGGGACCACAAGAGACCCAGTACTTC	CASSYLQGPQETQYF
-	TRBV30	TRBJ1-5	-	TGTGCCTGGACCCAAGGGGGGGGAAGAGGGGATCGGCCCCAGCATTTT	CAWTQGGGRGDRPQHF
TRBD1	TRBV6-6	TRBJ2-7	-	TGTGCCAGCAGACCCGGGACAGACGATGCCGCAGGGCAGTACTTC	CASRPGTDDAAGQYF
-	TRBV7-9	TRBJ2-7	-	TGTGCCAGCAGCCTCCCCGGGGCAGGTCGCTACGAGCAGTACTTC	CASSLPGAGRYEQYF
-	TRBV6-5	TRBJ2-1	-	TGTGCCAGCAGTTACTCTGGGGGGCGGTCCGGCGATGAGCAGTTCTTC	CASSYSGGRSGDEQFF
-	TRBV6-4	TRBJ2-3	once	TGTGCCAGCAGTGAAGGGAGCGCAGATACGCAGTATTTT	CASSEGSADTQYF
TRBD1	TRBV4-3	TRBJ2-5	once	TGCGCCAGCAGCCAAGCCGGGACAGGGGGTCTGGAGACCCAGTACTTC	CASSQAGTGGLETQYF